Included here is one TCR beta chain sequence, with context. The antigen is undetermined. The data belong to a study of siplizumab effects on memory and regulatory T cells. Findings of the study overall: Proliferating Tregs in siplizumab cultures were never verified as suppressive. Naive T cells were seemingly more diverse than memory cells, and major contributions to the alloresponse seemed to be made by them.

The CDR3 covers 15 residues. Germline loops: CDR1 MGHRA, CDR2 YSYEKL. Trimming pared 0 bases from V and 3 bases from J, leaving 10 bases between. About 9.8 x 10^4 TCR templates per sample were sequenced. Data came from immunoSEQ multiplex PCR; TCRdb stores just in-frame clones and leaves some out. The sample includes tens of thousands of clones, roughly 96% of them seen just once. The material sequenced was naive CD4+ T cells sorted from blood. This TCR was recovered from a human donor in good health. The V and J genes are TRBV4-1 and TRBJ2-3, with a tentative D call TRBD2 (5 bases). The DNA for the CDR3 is TGCGCCAGCAGCCAAGATCGCGGGCCTACAGATACGCAGTATTTT. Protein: CASSQDRGPTDTQYF.